The next 12 T cell receptor beta chains were all read from a single sample in a study of blood T cell repertoires in COVID-19. Produced via immunoSEQ multiplex PCR; TCRdb's table is partial and in-frame only. The sample carries about 97,000 clones, more than 65% recorded once. The sample comprised peripheral blood. The receptor set was obtained from a man between 60 and 75 years old with acute or convalescent COVID-19.

A few counts support this clone. This chain connects TRBV30 to TRBJ2-6; 7 bases line up with TRBD1. Germline-derived CDR1 and CDR2 are GTSNPN and SVGIG (reference sequence). This CDR3 is built from 14 residues. V was pared by 5 bases and J by 6 bases, with 7 bases of the junction left unmatched. The CDR3, as DNA: TGTGCCTGGGCGACCGGGACAGCGGCCAACGTCCTGACTTTC. This sequence encodes CAWATGTAANVLTF. The full variable domain, with the rest looked up from reference TRBV30 and TRBJ2-6, is SQTIHQWPATLVQPVGSPLSLECTVEGTSNPNLYWYRQAAGRGLQLLFYSVGIGQISSEVPQNLSASRPQDRQFILSSKKLLLSDSGFYLCAWATGTAANVLTFGAGSRLTVL.

The genes are TRBV10-3 and TRBJ2-1; no reliable D call. CDR1 and CDR2 (germline): ENHRY, SYGVKD. Trimming removed 3 bases from V and 7 bases from J, with 16 bases in between. This CDR3 has 15 residues. The chain's CDR3 is CAISDFPVSSNEQFF. CDR3 in DNA: TGTGCCATCAGTGATTTCCCAGTCTCATCGAATGAGCAGTTCTTC.

This clone was counted between two and nine times. This chain links TRBV7-2 with TRBJ2-4; 7 nucleotides agree with TRBD1. Germline V CDR1 and CDR2: SGHTA, FQGNSA. The J segment lost 5 bases and the V segment lost 6 bases, leaving 7 bases of the junction unmatched. The CDR3 contains 14 residues. The CDR3 bases are TGTGCCAGCAGACAAATGGGACAGCAAAACATTCAGTACTTC. Protein: CASRQMGQQNIQYF.

V gene TRBV10-3 combines with J gene TRBJ1-2; D may be TRBD1 (6 bases). The CDR3 loop spans 13 amino acids. Germline-derived CDR1 and CDR2 are ENHRY and SYGVKD. V was trimmed by 3 bases and J by 8 bases, leaving 13 bases between them. This CDR3 reads CAISEPGVNGYTF. The CDR3 bases are TGTGCCATCAGTGAACCAGGGGTTAACGGCTACACCTTC.

V and J are TRBV5-1 and TRBJ2-3, with 7 bases that match TRBD2. The CDR3 length is 16 residues. Per germline, CDR1 SGHRS and CDR2 YFSETQ. Trimming cost V 6 bases and J 3 bases; bases outside gene matches: 13. The CDR3 bases are TGCGCCAGCACCCCCTCTAGCGGTGGGGGAACAGATACGCAGTATTTT. Its translation: CASTPSSGGGTDTQYF.

The DNA of the CDR3 is TGTGCCAGCAGTGGACAAATAAGCTCCTACAATGAGCAGTTCTTC. Translating gives CASSGQISSYNEQFF. The J gene is TRBJ2-1, the V gene TRBV2, with D unclear. Trimming took 4 bases from V and 0 from J, leaving 10 bases between them. Germline V gene lookup returns CDR1 SNHLY and CDR2 FYNNEI. The CDR3 has 15 residues.

The chain combines TRBV7-8 with TRBJ2-6; 8 nucleotides agree with TRBD1. The V and J ends lost 2 bases and 1 base, in that order; junction bases with no gene match: 7. Germline V lookup: CDR1 SGHVS, CDR2 FQNEAQ. CDR3 size: 18 residues. The CDR3 region has the DNA TGTGCCAGCAGCTTACTAGTACAGGGGGATTCTGGGGCCAACGTCCTGACTTTC. Protein sequence: CASSLLVQGDSGANVLTF.

The rearrangement joins TRBV18 to TRBJ2-3; perhaps TRBD2 as D (5 bases). Germline lookup yields CDR1 KGHSH and CDR2 LQKENI. CDR3 length equals 15 residues. V was shortened by 5 bases and J by 4 bases, with 16 bases between the two germline ends. The CDR3 DNA reads as TGTGCCAGCTCAGGGGTTGCGGGCCAGGCAGATACGCAGTATTTT. Its protein product is CASSGVAGQADTQYF.

This clone appeared a single time. The chain joins TRBV18 to TRBJ1-3; TRBD1 might be the D (5 bases). V was trimmed by 4 bases and J by 0 bases, leaving 13 bases between them. Germline CDR1 reads KGHSH; CDR2 reads LQKENI. The CDR3 totals 16 residues. The CDR3 loop is CASSLTGGDSGNTIYF. The CDR3 DNA sequence: TGTGCCAGCTCACTGACGGGGGGTGACTCTGGAAACACCATATATTTT.

The CDR3 DNA reads as TGTGCCAGTAGTGTCGGCGTGTCCGGGCTCGGACAGGGGTCGTATGGCTACACCTTC. It yields the protein CASSVGVSGLGQGSYGYTF. V gene TRBV19 combines with J gene TRBJ1-2, with 9 bases fitting TRBD1. The germline CDR1 and CDR2 sequences are LNHDA and SQIVND (reference sequence). The trim removed 5 bases at V and 5 bases at J, leaving 21 bases unmatched. The CDR3 has 19 residues.

V usage is TRBV19 and J usage is TRBJ1-2; D unclear. The length of the CDR3 is 14 residues. V was trimmed by 4 bases and J by 7 bases, leaving 16 bases between them. Germline values: CDR1 LNHDA, CDR2 SQIVND (reference sequence). In nucleotides, the CDR3 is TGTGCCAGTAGTAGGGCCTCGGCGGGAGTTGGCTACACCTTC. Its protein is CASSRASAGVGYTF. Drawing the rest from reference TRBV19 and TRBJ1-2, the complete variable domain is DGGITQSPKYLFRKEGQNVTLSCEQNLNHDAMYWYRQDPGQGLRLIYYSQIVNDFQKGDIAEGYSVSREKKESFPLTVTSAQKNPTAFYLCASSRASAGVGYTFGSGTRLTVV.

The V and J genes are TRBV11-1 and TRBJ1-1; TRBD1 agrees at 7 bases. The V segment lost 4 bases and the J segment 5 bases; nucleotides outside the gene matches: 4. The V gene's germline CDR1 is SGHAT and CDR2 FQDESV (reference sequence). The CDR3 covers 13 residues. This CDR3 is CASSSNRGTEAFF. The CDR3 nucleotides are TGTGCCAGCAGCTCAAACAGGGGTACTGAAGCTTTCTTT.